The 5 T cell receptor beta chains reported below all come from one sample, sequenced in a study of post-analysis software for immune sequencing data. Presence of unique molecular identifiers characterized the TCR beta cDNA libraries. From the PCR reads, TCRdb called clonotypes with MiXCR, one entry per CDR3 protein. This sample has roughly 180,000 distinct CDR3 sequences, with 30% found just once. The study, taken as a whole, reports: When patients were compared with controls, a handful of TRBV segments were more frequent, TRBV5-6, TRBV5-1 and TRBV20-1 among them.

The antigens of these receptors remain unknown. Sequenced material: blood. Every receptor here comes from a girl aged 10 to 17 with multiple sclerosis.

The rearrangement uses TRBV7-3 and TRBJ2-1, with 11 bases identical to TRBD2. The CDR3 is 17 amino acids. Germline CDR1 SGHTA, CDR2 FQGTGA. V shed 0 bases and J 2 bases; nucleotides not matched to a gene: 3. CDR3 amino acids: CASSLTTSGRTYNEQFF. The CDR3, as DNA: TGTGCCAGCAGCTTAACAACTAGCGGGAGAACCTACAATGAGCAGTTCTTC.

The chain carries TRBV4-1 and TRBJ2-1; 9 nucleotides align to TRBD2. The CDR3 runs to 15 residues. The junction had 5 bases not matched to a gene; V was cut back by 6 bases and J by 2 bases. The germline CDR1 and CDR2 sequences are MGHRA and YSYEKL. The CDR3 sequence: CASRPRTSAYNEQFF. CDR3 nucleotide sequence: TGCGCCAGCAGACCCCGGACTAGCGCCTACAATGAGCAGTTCTTC.

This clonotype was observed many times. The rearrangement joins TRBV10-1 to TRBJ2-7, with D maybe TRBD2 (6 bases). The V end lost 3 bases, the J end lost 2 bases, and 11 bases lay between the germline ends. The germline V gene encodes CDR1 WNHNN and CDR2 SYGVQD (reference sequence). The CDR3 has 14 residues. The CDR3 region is CASSESASAYEQYF. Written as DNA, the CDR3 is TGCGCCAGCAGTGAATCGGCTAGCGCCTACGAGCAGTACTTC.

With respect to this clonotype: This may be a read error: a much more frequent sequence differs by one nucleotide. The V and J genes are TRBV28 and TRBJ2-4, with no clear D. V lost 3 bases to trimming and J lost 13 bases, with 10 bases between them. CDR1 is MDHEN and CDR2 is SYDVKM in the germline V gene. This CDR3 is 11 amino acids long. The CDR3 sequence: CASSFRTKQYF. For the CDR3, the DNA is TGTGCCAGCAGTTTCAGGACCAAGCAGTACTTC.

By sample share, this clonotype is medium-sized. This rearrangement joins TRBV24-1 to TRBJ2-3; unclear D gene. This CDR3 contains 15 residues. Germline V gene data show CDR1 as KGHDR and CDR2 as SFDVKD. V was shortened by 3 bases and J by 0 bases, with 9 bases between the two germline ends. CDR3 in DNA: TGTGCCACCAGTGATGAACCAGGTAGCACAGATACGCAGTATTTT. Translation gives CATSDEPGSTDTQYF.